This is a list of T cell receptor beta chains from one sample in a study of untreated major depressive disorder. Some clones are missing from TCRdb's copy, which holds only in-frame ones; the method was immunoSEQ multiplex PCR. The sample shows 20,000 or so clones, 85% to 90% of them seen only once. Sequenced sample: CD4+ T cells from PBMCs. The receptors derive from a young woman in good health. The CDR3 runs from the conserved cysteine through the conserved F or W. Fields, in order: clone size, J gene, D gene, V gene, CDR3 DNA, CDR3 protein. The D gene is left open where the match is weak. Expanded clones get a size class; other rows say once, few or many, or leave the size out.

clone_size: once; j_call: TRBJ1-2; d_call: NA; v_call: TRBV9; cdr3_nt: TGTGCCAGCAGCGTAGATGGGCAGCCCCGGGGCTACACCTTC; cdr3_aa: CASSVDGQPRGYTF
clone_size: NA; j_call: TRBJ1-2; d_call: NA; v_call: TRBV2; cdr3_nt: TGTGCCAGCAGTGAGAGGGGAATCTATGGCTACACCTTC; cdr3_aa: CASSERGIYGYTF
clone_size: NA; j_call: TRBJ1-1; d_call: NA; v_call: TRBV5-1; cdr3_nt: TGCGCCAGCAGCTCGTGGGGGGTCACTGAAGCTTTCTTT; cdr3_aa: CASSSWGVTEAFF
clone_size: NA; j_call: TRBJ2-1; d_call: NA; v_call: TRBV7-2; cdr3_nt: TGTGCCAGCAGCTTAGGGGGGGCGGAAAATTACAATGAGCAGTTCTTC; cdr3_aa: CASSLGGAENYNEQFF
clone_size: NA; j_call: TRBJ2-5; d_call: TRBD2; v_call: TRBV5-1; cdr3_nt: TGCGCCAGCAGCACCGGGACTAGCGGAAACCAAGAGACCCAGTACTTC; cdr3_aa: CASSTGTSGNQETQYF
clone_size: NA; j_call: TRBJ2-5; d_call: NA; v_call: TRBV7-8; cdr3_nt: TGTGCCAGCAGCTTAGCCCGGGCCCCTGGAATTCAAGAGACCCAGTACTTC; cdr3_aa: CASSLARAPGIQETQYF
clone_size: NA; j_call: TRBJ2-7; d_call: NA; v_call: TRBV6-6; cdr3_nt: TGTGCCACCATGGAGGGTCCCTACGAGCAGTACTTC; cdr3_aa: CATMEGPYEQYF
clone_size: NA; j_call: TRBJ2-5; d_call: NA; v_call: TRBV7-2; cdr3_nt: TGTGCCAGCAGCTTGACCGGGGCGGCCGAGACCCAGTACTTC; cdr3_aa: CASSLTGAAETQYF
clone_size: once; j_call: TRBJ1-3; d_call: TRBD1; v_call: TRBV7-3; cdr3_nt: TGTGCCAGCAGGAAGGACAGGGGAATGTCTGGAAACACCATATATTTT; cdr3_aa: CASRKDRGMSGNTIYF
clone_size: medium-sized; j_call: TRBJ1-5; d_call: NA; v_call: TRBV6-5; cdr3_nt: TGTGCCAGCACTCCCGCCGGGGCGTCCAATCAGCCCCAGCATTTT; cdr3_aa: CASTPAGASNQPQHF
clone_size: NA; j_call: TRBJ2-7; d_call: NA; v_call: TRBV11-2; cdr3_nt: TGTGCCAGCAGCTTAGGACTGTCCCAGACCTACGAGCAGTACTTC; cdr3_aa: CASSLGLSQTYEQYF
clone_size: NA; j_call: TRBJ2-1; d_call: TRBD2; v_call: TRBV5-1; cdr3_nt: TGCGCCAGCAGCGGGACTAGCGGGGGAGCCTACAATGAGCAGTTCTTC; cdr3_aa: CASSGTSGGAYNEQFF
clone_size: NA; j_call: TRBJ2-1; d_call: NA; v_call: TRBV5-1; cdr3_nt: TGCGCCAGCAGCCTGGAGGCCCATAGCTCCTACAATGAGCAGTTCTTC; cdr3_aa: CASSLEAHSSYNEQFF
clone_size: NA; j_call: TRBJ2-7; d_call: TRBD1; v_call: TRBV19; cdr3_nt: TGTGCCAGTAGTAAGACAGGGGCACTCTCCTACGAGCAGTACTTC; cdr3_aa: CASSKTGALSYEQYF
clone_size: NA; j_call: TRBJ1-5; d_call: TRBD1; v_call: TRBV10-3; cdr3_nt: TGTGCCACCCAGGGGACAGGGGGCATCCAGCCCCAGCATTTT; cdr3_aa: CATQGTGGIQPQHF
clone_size: NA; j_call: TRBJ2-3; d_call: NA; v_call: TRBV18; cdr3_nt: TGTGCCAGCTCCCGCCAGACTAGCACAGATACGCAGTATTTT; cdr3_aa: CASSRQTSTDTQYF
clone_size: few; j_call: TRBJ1-2; d_call: NA; v_call: TRBV19; cdr3_nt: TGTGCCAGTAGTCCTCGGACCGCTAATGGCTACACCTTC; cdr3_aa: CASSPRTANGYTF
clone_size: once; j_call: TRBJ2-3; d_call: NA; v_call: TRBV30; cdr3_nt: TGTGCCTGGCTTCGGGGTGGGAGAGGAGATACGCAGTATTTT; cdr3_aa: CAWLRGGRGDTQYF
clone_size: NA; j_call: TRBJ1-3; d_call: NA; v_call: TRBV6-1; cdr3_nt: TGTGCCAGCAGTGTAACCGGGCAAGGGATAGGTGGGTCTGGAAACACCATATATTTT; cdr3_aa: CASSVTGQGIGGSGNTIYF
clone_size: NA; j_call: TRBJ1-1; d_call: NA; v_call: TRBV5-1; cdr3_nt: TGCGCCAGCAGCTTTTTGGGCCCTACGATCGCTTTCTTT; cdr3_aa: CASSFLGPTIAFF
clone_size: few; j_call: TRBJ1-6; d_call: TRBD1; v_call: TRBV19; cdr3_nt: TGTGCCAGTAGTTCGCCGGACAGGGTACATTCACCCCTCCACTTT; cdr3_aa: CASSSPDRVHSPLHF
clone_size: NA; j_call: TRBJ2-7; d_call: NA; v_call: TRBV7-2; cdr3_nt: TGTGCCAGCAGTCGACCAGAAATCTACGAGCAGTACTTC; cdr3_aa: CASSRPEIYEQYF
clone_size: NA; j_call: TRBJ1-3; d_call: NA; v_call: TRBV2; cdr3_nt: TGTGCCAGCAGTGAAGGCCAGGGGAACTCTGGAAACACCATATATTTT; cdr3_aa: CASSEGQGNSGNTIYF
clone_size: NA; j_call: TRBJ1-5; d_call: TRBD1; v_call: TRBV4-2; cdr3_nt: TGTGCCAGCAGCCACCGACAGGGGTTGGACAATCAGCCCCAGCATTTT; cdr3_aa: CASSHRQGLDNQPQHF
clone_size: NA; j_call: TRBJ1-1; d_call: NA; v_call: TRBV19; cdr3_nt: TGTGCCAGTAGTATTGAGCATAGGGGGGAAGCTTTCTTT; cdr3_aa: CASSIEHRGEAFF
clone_size: NA; j_call: TRBJ2-7; d_call: TRBD2; v_call: TRBV4-2; cdr3_nt: TGTGCCAGCAGCCAAGAGGTGACTAGCGGGTCCTACGAGCAGTACTTC; cdr3_aa: CASSQEVTSGSYEQYF
clone_size: NA; j_call: TRBJ1-5; d_call: NA; v_call: TRBV7-2; cdr3_nt: TGTGCCAGCAGCTTAGTACAGGGAAATCAGCCCCAGCATTTT; cdr3_aa: CASSLVQGNQPQHF
clone_size: NA; j_call: TRBJ2-3; d_call: TRBD2; v_call: TRBV10-3; cdr3_nt: TGTGCCATCAGTGTAGGGGGACTAGCGGTTCTCACAGATACGCAGTATTTT; cdr3_aa: CAISVGGLAVLTDTQYF
clone_size: NA; j_call: TRBJ2-1; d_call: TRBD2; v_call: TRBV27; cdr3_nt: TGTGCCAGCAGTCCGCAAGCCCAACCAAGACTAGCGGGAACCATGCAGTTCTTC; cdr3_aa: CASSPQAQPRLAGTMQFF
clone_size: NA; j_call: TRBJ1-5; d_call: NA; v_call: TRBV28; cdr3_nt: TGTGCCAGCAGTTTGCCCACAGAGGGGGACCAGCCCCAGCATTTT; cdr3_aa: CASSLPTEGDQPQHF
clone_size: NA; j_call: TRBJ1-5; d_call: TRBD1; v_call: TRBV5-4; cdr3_nt: TGTGCCAGCAGCTGGGGACAGAATCAGCCCCAGCATTTT; cdr3_aa: CASSWGQNQPQHF
clone_size: NA; j_call: TRBJ1-1; d_call: NA; v_call: TRBV29-1; cdr3_nt: TGCAGCGCTTATCTAGGGGGCACTGAAGCTTTCTTT; cdr3_aa: CSAYLGGTEAFF
clone_size: NA; j_call: TRBJ2-1; d_call: TRBD2; v_call: TRBV2; cdr3_nt: TGTGCCAGCAGTGTTGGGGGAGGCTCACTAGCGGGTAAATATGAGCAGTTCTTC; cdr3_aa: CASSVGGGSLAGKYEQFF
clone_size: NA; j_call: TRBJ2-6; d_call: TRBD2; v_call: TRBV10-3; cdr3_nt: TGTGCCATCAGTGAGGGACTAGCGGGAGTATTCTCTGGGGCCAACGTCCTGACTTTC; cdr3_aa: CAISEGLAGVFSGANVLTF
clone_size: NA; j_call: TRBJ2-7; d_call: TRBD2; v_call: TRBV2; cdr3_nt: TGTGCCAGCAGCGGACTAGCGGTGTCCTACGAGCAGTACTTC; cdr3_aa: CASSGLAVSYEQYF
clone_size: NA; j_call: TRBJ2-7; d_call: TRBD1; v_call: TRBV7-8; cdr3_nt: TGTGCCAGCAGCTTCGGGACAGGGGGCGCCGAGCAGTACTTC; cdr3_aa: CASSFGTGGAEQYF
clone_size: NA; j_call: TRBJ2-7; d_call: TRBD1; v_call: TRBV18; cdr3_nt: TGTGCCAGCTCACAGACAGGGCAAGGCTACGAGCAGTACTTC; cdr3_aa: CASSQTGQGYEQYF
clone_size: NA; j_call: TRBJ2-5; d_call: NA; v_call: TRBV29-1; cdr3_nt: TGCAGCGTTGTGTCGGCCAGCGAGACCCAGTACTTC; cdr3_aa: CSVVSASETQYF
clone_size: few; j_call: TRBJ2-1; d_call: NA; v_call: TRBV28; cdr3_nt: TGTGCCAGCACCCAGGGGTCCGCCTACAATGAGCAGTTCTTC; cdr3_aa: CASTQGSAYNEQFF
clone_size: NA; j_call: TRBJ1-1; d_call: TRBD1; v_call: TRBV2; cdr3_nt: TGTGCCACGGGACAGGGGAACACTGAAGCTTTCTTT; cdr3_aa: CATGQGNTEAFF
clone_size: NA; j_call: TRBJ2-3; d_call: NA; v_call: TRBV18; cdr3_nt: TGTGCCAGCTCACGCGATATCCCCGGACGGTCAGATACGCAGTATTTT; cdr3_aa: CASSRDIPGRSDTQYF
clone_size: NA; j_call: TRBJ2-7; d_call: NA; v_call: TRBV5-1; cdr3_nt: TGCGCCAGCAGCTTGGCCGGGAGCGAGCAGTACTTC; cdr3_aa: CASSLAGSEQYF
clone_size: NA; j_call: TRBJ1-3; d_call: NA; v_call: TRBV28; cdr3_nt: TGTGCCAGCAGTCCCTCAGGGATCGCTGGAAACACCATATATTTT; cdr3_aa: CASSPSGIAGNTIYF
clone_size: NA; j_call: TRBJ1-6; d_call: TRBD1; v_call: TRBV7-9; cdr3_nt: TGTGCCAGCAGCATAGGGGACAGGGAAAGCTCACCCCTCCACTTT; cdr3_aa: CASSIGDRESSPLHF
clone_size: NA; j_call: TRBJ2-3; d_call: NA; v_call: TRBV15; cdr3_nt: TGTGCCACCAGCAGAGTAGGTCCGGGTACGCAGTATTTT; cdr3_aa: CATSRVGPGTQYF
clone_size: once; j_call: TRBJ1-2; d_call: NA; v_call: TRBV4-2; cdr3_nt: TGTGCCAGCAGCCCCGTAATGGTGGCTATTCGCTACACCTTC; cdr3_aa: CASSPVMVAIRYTF
clone_size: NA; j_call: TRBJ2-7; d_call: NA; v_call: TRBV7-6; cdr3_nt: TGTGCCAGCAGCTTAGTGTCATCAGGCCCCTACGAGCAGTACTTC; cdr3_aa: CASSLVSSGPYEQYF
clone_size: few; j_call: TRBJ1-6; d_call: NA; v_call: TRBV5-1; cdr3_nt: TGCGCCAGCAGCTTGTCACCAGGGGACTCACCCCTCCACTTT; cdr3_aa: CASSLSPGDSPLHF
clone_size: NA; j_call: TRBJ2-2; d_call: TRBD2; v_call: TRBV28; cdr3_nt: TGTGCCAGCAGTTTTTGGGGACTAGCGGGAGGGCCCGGGGAGCTGTTTTTT; cdr3_aa: CASSFWGLAGGPGELFF
clone_size: NA; j_call: TRBJ2-4; d_call: TRBD1; v_call: TRBV2; cdr3_nt: TGTGCCAGCACCCGGACAGGGGCGTCCAAAAACATTCAGTACTTC; cdr3_aa: CASTRTGASKNIQYF
clone_size: NA; j_call: TRBJ2-5; d_call: TRBD2; v_call: TRBV4-3; cdr3_nt: TGCGCCAGCAGCCGAACTAGCGGGAGGGCCCAAGAGACCCAGTACTTC; cdr3_aa: CASSRTSGRAQETQYF
clone_size: NA; j_call: TRBJ2-7; d_call: NA; v_call: TRBV28; cdr3_nt: TGTGCCAGCAGTTTAACAGGACGAACCTACGAGCAGTACTTC; cdr3_aa: CASSLTGRTYEQYF
clone_size: NA; j_call: TRBJ2-2; d_call: NA; v_call: TRBV28; cdr3_nt: TGTGCCAGCAGTTTATGGGACGGACCGAACACCGGGGAGCTGTTTTTT; cdr3_aa: CASSLWDGPNTGELFF
clone_size: NA; j_call: TRBJ2-1; d_call: NA; v_call: TRBV19; cdr3_nt: TGTGCCAGTAGTCCGTCAGGGTATGCGACCTGGGGGACCTCGTACTACAATGAGCAGTTCTTC; cdr3_aa: CASSPSGYATWGTSYYNEQFF
clone_size: NA; j_call: TRBJ2-7; d_call: NA; v_call: TRBV11-2; cdr3_nt: TGTGCCAGCAGCCCCTCGGGTCACGAGCAGTACTTC; cdr3_aa: CASSPSGHEQYF